This T cell receptor beta chain was sequenced during a study of cytomegalovirus exposure and HLA in healthy donors. Study-wide results and caveats: Altogether, 170 or so TCR beta chains were recorded as cytomegalovirus-associated.

Regarding this clone: The antigen remains undetermined.

After removal of 6 bases from V and 9 bases from J, the junction contained 7 bases not matched to a gene. CDR3 length equals 15 residues. The germline V gene encodes CDR1 MNHEY and CDR2 SMNVEV (reference sequence). The protocol was immunoSEQ multiplex PCR, while the TCRdb copy is restricted to in-frame clones and leaves out a portion. The sample gives around 150,000 clones, about 90% of which show up once; approximately 3% is in the top ten. The genes are TRBV27 and TRBJ2-1; 14 bases are shared with TRBD2. The sample was PBMCs. The sequence was obtained from a woman younger than 35 in good health and CMV-seropositive. This CDR3 reads CASRPTSGRAVEQFF. CDR3 nucleotide sequence: TGTGCCAGCAGGCCGACTAGCGGGAGGGCGGTTGAGCAGTTCTTC.